Below, 21 T cell receptor beta chains from the same sample are listed, as sequenced in a study of T cells in Graves' hyperthyroidism and ophthalmopathy. RNA transcripts served as the template for amplifying TCR beta CDR3 regions. Using the HTBI primer set, a first-round RT-PCR was run on the TCR CDR3. MiXCR, applied by TCRdb to the multiplex PCR reads, yields one record per CDR3 protein. The sample gives 250,000 to 350,000 distinct CDR3 sequences, about 15% of which show up once; around a third is in the top ten. The specimen was blood. Every receptor here comes from a man aged 30-40 years with Graves' hyperthyroidism.

The V and J genes are TRBV7-2 and TRBJ2-7; D might be TRBD2 (6 bases). CDR1 and CDR2 (germline): SGHTA, FQGNSA. The CDR3 extends over 18 amino acids. V was clipped by 4 bases and J by 4 bases, with 26 bases between them. CDR3 protein: CASSSSRGFSGGLYEQYF. The CDR3 bases are TGTGCCAGCAGCTCATCCCGGGGTTTTAGCGGAGGCCTTTACGAGCAGTACTTC.

This clonotype has a handful of counts. The chain is built from TRBV9 and TRBJ1-1; unclear D gene. This CDR3 spans 15 amino acids. Per the germline V gene, CDR1 is SGDLS and CDR2 is YYNGEE. The ends were cut back, 2 bases at V and 4 bases at J, with 15 bases in the middle. The CDR3 reads CASSVDGQPFTEAFF. The CDR3 coding sequence is TGTGCCAGCAGCGTGGATGGGCAGCCATTCACTGAAGCTTTCTTT.

This clonotype was seen more than once but under ten times. This chain links TRBV24-1 with TRBJ2-1; 10 bases agree with TRBD2. The CDR3 runs to 12 residues. Trimming at V came to 10 bases and at J to 5 bases, leaving 1 base not matched to a gene. Germline loops: CDR1 KGHDR, CDR2 SFDVKD. As DNA, the CDR3 is TGTGCCACGGGACTAGCGCACAATGAGCAGTTCTTC. This gives the protein CATGLAHNEQFF.

About this clonotype: This may arise from a read error, as a much more abundant clone is one base away. This chain uses TRBV11-2 with TRBJ2-7; tentatively, D is TRBD1 (5 bases). The germline V gene has CDR1 SGHAT and CDR2 FQNNGV. The CDR3 contains 15 residues. CDR3 sequence reads: CASSLGGSLEYEQCF. The DNA of the CDR3 is TGTGCCAGCAGCTTAGGGGGCAGTTTGGAATACGAGCAGTGCTTC. The full variable domain, completed using reference TRBV11-2 and TRBJ2-7, is EAGVAQSPRYKIIEKRQSVAFWCNPISGHATLYWYQQILGQGPKLLIQFQNNGVVDDSQLPKDRFSAERLKGVDSTLKIQPAKLEDSAVYLCASSLGGSLEYEQCFGPGTRLTVT.

The chain links TRBV7-2 to TRBJ2-1, with 7 nucleotides matching TRBD2. Per the germline V gene, CDR1 is SGHTA and CDR2 is FQGNSA. V shed 3 bases, J shed 0 bases, and the junction held 5 bases outside the gene matches. This CDR3 spans 16 amino acids. The DNA of the CDR3 is TGTGCCAGCAGCTTGACGGGAGGAACCTCCTACAATGAGCAGTTCTTC. Protein product: CASSLTGGTSYNEQFF.

This clonotype was detected many times. In nucleotides, the CDR3 is TGTGCCAGCAGCTCGGGAGGCACTGAAGCTTTCTTT. It codes for CASSSGGTEAFF. The chain recombines TRBV7-9 with TRBJ1-1; no reliable D call. Germline V gives CDR1 SEHNR, CDR2 FQNEAQ (reference sequence). The CDR3 has 12 amino acids. Trimming cost V 4 bases and J 4 bases, with 7 bases left between them.

This CDR3 reads CASSSEGQYNEQFF. In nucleotides, the CDR3 is TGCGCCAGCAGCTCCGAGGGACAGTACAATGAGCAGTTCTTC. J is TRBJ2-1 and V is TRBV5-1, with TRBD1 matching 7 bases. V lost 3 bases, J lost 4 bases, and 4 bases stayed unmatched. Germline values: CDR1 SGHRS, CDR2 YFSETQ. CDR3 length: 14 residues.

The J gene is TRBJ2-1, the V gene TRBV5-1; D call uncertain. The CDR3 spans 15 residues. V dropped 4 bases and J dropped 8 bases, with 19 bases sitting between them. Germline values: CDR1 SGHRS, CDR2 YFSETQ. CDR3 in DNA: TGCGCCAGCAGCCCCCAGGATGGGTCCTTTTATGAGCAGTTCTTC. Protein sequence: CASSPQDGSFYEQFF.

V usage is TRBV4-1 and J usage is TRBJ2-5; 7 positions match TRBD1. CDR1 and CDR2 (germline): MGHRA, YSYEKL. V was clipped by 2 bases and J by 2 bases; unmatched bases: 5. CDR3 size: 15 residues. The CDR3: CASSQTGTVQETQYF. Here the CDR3 DNA reads TGCGCCAGCAGCCAAACCGGGACAGTGCAAGAGACCCAGTACTTC.

At least ten counts were recorded for this clonotype. This chain links TRBV19 with TRBJ1-5; the D is unclear. CDR1 is LNHDA, CDR2 SQIVND, per germline (reference sequence). The CDR3 consists of 13 residues. V was trimmed by 2 bases and J by 5 bases, leaving 7 bases between them. The CDR3 DNA is TGTGCCAGTAGTATACGGGCCGATCAGCCCCAGCATTTT. It yields the protein CASSIRADQPQHF.

The J gene is TRBJ2-1, the V gene TRBV19; no definite D call. CDR1 is LNHDA, CDR2 SQIVND, per germline (reference sequence). This CDR3 is 12 amino acids long. V was trimmed by 0 bases and J by 11 bases, leaving 8 bases between them. The CDR3 sequence is CASSIDERQQFF. In DNA form, the CDR3 reads TGTGCCAGTAGTATAGACGAGCGACAGCAGTTCTTC.

Note on this clonotype: A much larger clonotype is one base distant, so this may be a read error. V usage is TRBV18 and J usage is TRBJ1-3, with TRBD1 identical over 7 bases. Germline lookup yields CDR1 KGHSH and CDR2 LQKENI. The length of the CDR3 is 15 residues. CDR3 nucleotide sequence: TGTGCCAGCTCAGTGGGACAGTTCTCTGGAAACACCAGATATTTT. Its translation is CASSVGQFSGNTRYF. Complete variable domain (other parts from reference TRBV18 and TRBJ1-3): NAGVMQNPRHLVRRRGQEARLRCSPMKGHSHVYWYRQLPEEGLKFMVYLQKENIIDESGMPKERFSAEFPKEGPSILRIQQVVRGDSAAYFCASSVGQFSGNTRYFGEGSWLTVV.

This clonotype was detected many times. This chain joins TRBV20-1 and TRBJ2-7; 11 nucleotides line up with TRBD2. Germline V gene data show CDR1 as DFQATT and CDR2 as SNEGSKA (reference sequence). The CDR3 loop spans 14 amino acids. V lost 6 bases, J lost 2 bases, and 6 bases stayed unmatched. The CDR3 region has the DNA TGCAGTGCACAACTAGCGGGAGTGACCTACGAGCAGTACTTC. Translation gives CSAQLAGVTYEQYF.

The sample holds many counts of this clonotype. V gene TRBV18 combines with J gene TRBJ2-1; D ambiguous. The CDR3 runs 13 residues. Germline values: CDR1 KGHSH, CDR2 LQKENI. V was clipped by 5 bases and J by 8 bases, with 13 bases between them. CDR3 sequence (DNA): TGTGCCAGCTCAGTCGGCGGACGGGATGAGCAGTTCTTC. Protein product: CASSVGGRDEQFF.

This clonotype showed up many times. The chain recombines TRBV11-2 with TRBJ2-1, with 9 bases aligning to TRBD2. The CDR3 is 15 amino acids. Looked up from germline, CDR1 is SGHAT and CDR2 is FQNNGV. With 7 bases clipped from V and 6 bases from J, the junction kept 10 bases outside the gene matches. CDR3 loop: CASTDSGRRANEQFF. Written as DNA, the CDR3 is TGTGCCAGCACCGATAGCGGGAGAAGGGCCAATGAGCAGTTCTTC. Complete variable domain (other parts from reference TRBV11-2 and TRBJ2-1): EAGVAQSPRYKIIEKRQSVAFWCNPISGHATLYWYQQILGQGPKLLIQFQNNGVVDDSQLPKDRFSAERLKGVDSTLKIQPAKLEDSAVYLCASTDSGRRANEQFFGPGTRLTVL.

This clonotype was detected many times. J is TRBJ2-5 and V is TRBV11-2; TRBD1 might be the D (5 bases). Trimming pared 5 bases from V and 4 bases from J, leaving 11 bases between. From germline, CDR1 is SGHAT and CDR2 FQNNGV. The CDR3 length is 13 residues. CDR3 coding DNA: TGTGCCAGCAGCACGCAGGGAAGAGAGACCCAGTACTTC. This encodes CASSTQGRETQYF.

This clonotype was recorded many times. The chain has TRBV5-1 and TRBJ2-7; 8 bases line up with TRBD1. The V and J ends lost 4 bases and 0 bases, in that order; junction bases with no gene match: 6. Per germline, CDR1 SGHRS and CDR2 YFSETQ. CDR3 length equals 15 residues. CDR3 sequence: CASSLTGAHSYEQYF. DNA of the CDR3: TGCGCCAGCAGCCTGACAGGGGCTCACTCCTACGAGCAGTACTTC. The whole variable domain, filled in from reference TRBV5-1 and TRBJ2-7, reads KAGVTQTPRYLIKTRGQQVTLSCSPISGHRSVSWYQQTPGQGLQFLFEYFSETQRNKGNFPGRFSGRQFSNSRSEMNVSTLELGDSALYLCASSLTGAHSYEQYFGPGTRLTVT.

V usage is TRBV6-5 and J usage is TRBJ2-7; D is unclear. The germline CDR1 and CDR2 sequences are MNHEY and SVGAGI. The CDR3 runs 12 residues. Trimming pared 0 bases from V and 4 bases from J, leaving 4 bases between. The CDR3 spells CASSYSKYEQYF. CDR3 nucleotide sequence: TGTGCCAGCAGTTACTCAAAGTACGAGCAGTACTTC.

In this sample, this clonotype turned up a few times. The genes are TRBV18 and TRBJ1-4; the D gene is possibly TRBD1 (5 bases). Per the germline V gene, CDR1 is KGHSH and CDR2 is LQKENI. Trimming shortened V by 6 bases and J by 6 bases, and 14 bases separated the two germline ends. The CDR3 consists of 14 residues. The CDR3 DNA sequence: TGTGCCAGCTCTGTGTCCCCGGGGGATGAAAAACTGTTTTTT. Protein product: CASSVSPGDEKLFF.

V is TRBV7-9 and J is TRBJ1-2; perhaps TRBD1 as D (6 bases). Germline-derived CDR1 and CDR2 are SEHNR and FQNEAQ (reference sequence). The CDR3 is 15 amino acids. V gave up 5 bases and J gave up 4 bases, with 17 bases separating them. Here the CDR3 reads CASSRGGQSFYGYTF. As DNA, the CDR3 is TGTGCCAGCAGCCGTGGGGGGCAGAGTTTCTATGGCTACACCTTC. Together with reference TRBV7-9 and TRBJ1-2, the CDR3 gives the full variable domain: DTGVSQNPRHKITKRGQNVTFRCDPISEHNRLYWYRQTLGQGPEFLTYFQNEAQLEKSRLLSDRFSAERPKGSFSTLEIQRTEQGDSAMYLCASSRGGQSFYGYTFGSGTRLTVV.

Of note for this clonotype: The conserved final phenylalanine or tryptophan is absent from the CDR3, which likely points to a read error. The V gene is TRBV10-3, the J gene TRBJ2-5; D remains ambiguous. Per the germline V gene, CDR1 is ENHRY and CDR2 is SYGVKD. The CDR3 totals 13 residues. The V and J ends lost 2 bases and 0 bases respectively, with 4 bases between them. The CDR3, as DNA: TGTGCCATCAGTGAGAGGTACCAAGAGACCCAGTACCTC. As protein: CAISERYQETQYL.